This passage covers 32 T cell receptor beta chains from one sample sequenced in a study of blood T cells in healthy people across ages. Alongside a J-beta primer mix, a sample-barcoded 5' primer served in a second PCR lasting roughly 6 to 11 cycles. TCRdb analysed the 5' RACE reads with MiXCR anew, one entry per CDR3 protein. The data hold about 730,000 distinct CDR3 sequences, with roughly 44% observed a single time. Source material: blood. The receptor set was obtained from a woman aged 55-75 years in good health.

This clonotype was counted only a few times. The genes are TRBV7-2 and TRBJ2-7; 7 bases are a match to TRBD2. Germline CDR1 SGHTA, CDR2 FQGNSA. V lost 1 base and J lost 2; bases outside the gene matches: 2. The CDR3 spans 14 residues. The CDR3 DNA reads TGTGCCAGCAGCTTAGGGCGGGAGACCTACGAGCAGTACTTC. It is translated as CASSLGRETYEQYF.

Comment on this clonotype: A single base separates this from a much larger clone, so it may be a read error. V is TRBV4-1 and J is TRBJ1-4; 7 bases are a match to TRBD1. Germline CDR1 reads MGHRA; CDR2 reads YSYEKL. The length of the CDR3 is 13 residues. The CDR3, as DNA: TGCGCCAGCAACCAAGGGGGCAATGAAAAACTGTTTTTT. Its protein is CASNQGGNEKLFF.

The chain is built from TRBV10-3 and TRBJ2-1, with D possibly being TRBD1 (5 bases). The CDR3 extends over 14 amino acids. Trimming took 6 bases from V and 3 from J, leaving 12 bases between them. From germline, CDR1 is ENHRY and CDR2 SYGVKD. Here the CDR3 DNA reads TGTGCCATCAGATACTCACAGGTCTACAATGAGCAGTTCTTC. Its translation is CAIRYSQVYNEQFF.

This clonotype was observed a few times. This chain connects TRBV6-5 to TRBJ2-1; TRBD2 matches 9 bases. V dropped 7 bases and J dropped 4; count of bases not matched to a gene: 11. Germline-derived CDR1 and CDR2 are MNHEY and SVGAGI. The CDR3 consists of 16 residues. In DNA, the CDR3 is TGTGCCAGCACCAACGGTGGGACTAGCCGATACAATGAGCAGTTCTTC. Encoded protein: CASTNGGTSRYNEQFF.

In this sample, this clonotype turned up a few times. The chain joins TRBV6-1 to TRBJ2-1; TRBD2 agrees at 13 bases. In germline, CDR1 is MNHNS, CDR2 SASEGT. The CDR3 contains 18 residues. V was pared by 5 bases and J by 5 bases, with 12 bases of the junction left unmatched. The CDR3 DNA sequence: TGTGCCAGCAGTCCCCGTAGGACTAGCGGGAGCGGGGACAATGAGCAGTTCTTC. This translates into CASSPRRTSGSGDNEQFF.

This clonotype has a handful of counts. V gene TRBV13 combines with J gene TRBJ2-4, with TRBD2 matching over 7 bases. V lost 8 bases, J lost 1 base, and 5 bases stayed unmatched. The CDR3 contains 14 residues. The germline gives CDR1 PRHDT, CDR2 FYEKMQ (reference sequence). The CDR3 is CASRRGGAKNIQYF. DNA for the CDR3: TGTGCCAGCCGCCGCGGGGGTGCCAAAAACATTCAGTACTTC.

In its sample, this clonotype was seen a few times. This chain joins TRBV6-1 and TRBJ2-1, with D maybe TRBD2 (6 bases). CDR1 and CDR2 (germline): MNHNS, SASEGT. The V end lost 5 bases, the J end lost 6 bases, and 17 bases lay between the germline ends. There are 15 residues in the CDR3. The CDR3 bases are TGTGCCAGCAGTCCGGGACTCCGCTCCGCCAATGAGCAGTTCTTC. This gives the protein CASSPGLRSANEQFF.

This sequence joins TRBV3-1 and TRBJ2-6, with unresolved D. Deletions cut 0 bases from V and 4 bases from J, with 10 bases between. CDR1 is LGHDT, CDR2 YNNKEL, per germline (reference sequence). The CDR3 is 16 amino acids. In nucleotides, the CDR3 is TGTGCCAGCAGCCAAGATCTGAGCTCCGGGGCCAACGTCCTGACTTTC. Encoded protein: CASSQDLSSGANVLTF.

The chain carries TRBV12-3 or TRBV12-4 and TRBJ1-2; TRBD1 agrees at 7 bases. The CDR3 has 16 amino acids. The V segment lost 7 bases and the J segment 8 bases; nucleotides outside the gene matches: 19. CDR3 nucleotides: TGTGCCAGCACCCTGACAGGGATCCTCAGAGTCCGCGGCTACACCTTC. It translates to CASTLTGILRVRGYTF.

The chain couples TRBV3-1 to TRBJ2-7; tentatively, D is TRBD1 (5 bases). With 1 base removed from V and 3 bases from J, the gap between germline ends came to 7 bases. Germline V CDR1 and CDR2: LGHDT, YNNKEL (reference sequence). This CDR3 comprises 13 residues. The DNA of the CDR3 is TGTGCCAGCAGCCAAGGCAGGGTCTACGAGCAGTACTTC. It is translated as CASSQGRVYEQYF.

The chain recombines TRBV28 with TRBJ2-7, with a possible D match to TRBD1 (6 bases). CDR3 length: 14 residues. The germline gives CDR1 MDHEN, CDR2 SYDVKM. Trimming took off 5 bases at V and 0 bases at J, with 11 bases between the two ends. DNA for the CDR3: TGTGCCAGCAGTCCTACGGACAGCTCCTACGAGCAGTACTTC. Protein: CASSPTDSSYEQYF.

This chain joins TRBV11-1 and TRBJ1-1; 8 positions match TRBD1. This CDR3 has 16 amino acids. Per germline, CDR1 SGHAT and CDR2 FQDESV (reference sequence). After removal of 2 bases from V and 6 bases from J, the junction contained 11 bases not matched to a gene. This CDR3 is CASSLLVGQEMAEAFF. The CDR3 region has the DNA TGTGCCAGCAGCTTATTGGTGGGACAGGAGATGGCTGAAGCTTTCTTT.

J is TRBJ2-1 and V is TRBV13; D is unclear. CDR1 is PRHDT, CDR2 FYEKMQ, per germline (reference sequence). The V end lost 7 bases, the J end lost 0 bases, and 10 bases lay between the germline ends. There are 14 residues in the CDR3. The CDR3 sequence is CASTGSSSYNEQFF. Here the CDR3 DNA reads TGTGCCAGCACCGGGTCCTCCTCCTACAATGAGCAGTTCTTC.

DNA for the CDR3: TGCAGCGTTGAGGGCATCAACTATGGCTACACCTTC. The encoded protein is CSVEGINYGYTF. The chain joins TRBV29-1 to TRBJ1-2; D is unclear. CDR1 SQVTM and CDR2 ANQGSEA come from the germline V gene. V shed 3 bases and J shed 2 bases, with 7 bases lying between them. The length of the CDR3 is 12 residues.

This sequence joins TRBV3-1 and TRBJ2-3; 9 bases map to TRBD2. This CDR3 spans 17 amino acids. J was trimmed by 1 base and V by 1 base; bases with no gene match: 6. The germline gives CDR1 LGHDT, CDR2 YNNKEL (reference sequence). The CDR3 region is CASSQGLVAGGTDTQYF. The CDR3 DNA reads TGTGCCAGCAGCCAAGGCTTGGTAGCGGGGGGCACAGATACGCAGTATTTT.

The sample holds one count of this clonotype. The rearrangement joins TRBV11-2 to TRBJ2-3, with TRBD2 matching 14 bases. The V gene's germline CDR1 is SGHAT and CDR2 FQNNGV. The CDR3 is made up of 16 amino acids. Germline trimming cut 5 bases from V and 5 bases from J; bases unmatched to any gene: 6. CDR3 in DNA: TGTGCCAGCAGCCCCCGACTAGCGGGGGGGCAAGATACGCAGTATTTT. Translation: CASSPRLAGGQDTQYF.

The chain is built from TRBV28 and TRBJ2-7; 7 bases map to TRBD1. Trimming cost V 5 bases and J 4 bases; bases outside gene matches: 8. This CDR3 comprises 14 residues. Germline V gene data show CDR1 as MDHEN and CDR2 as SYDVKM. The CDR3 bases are TGTGCCAGCAGTGGACAGGCGTTGGGGTACGAGCAGTACTTC. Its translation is CASSGQALGYEQYF.

The CDR3 sequence: CASSPAETSYEQYF. The CDR3 DNA follows: TGTGCCAGCAGCCCAGCAGAAACCTCCTACGAGCAGTACTTC. The chain links TRBV11-1 to TRBJ2-7; no clear D gene. V was pared by 5 bases and J by 0 bases, with 11 bases between. From germline, CDR1 is SGHAT and CDR2 FQDESV (reference sequence). The CDR3 extends over 14 amino acids.

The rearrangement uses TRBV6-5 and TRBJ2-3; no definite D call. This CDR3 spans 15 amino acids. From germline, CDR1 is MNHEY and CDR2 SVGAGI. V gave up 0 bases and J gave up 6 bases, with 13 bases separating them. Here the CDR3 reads CASSYSTRSRDTQYF. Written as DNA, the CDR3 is TGTGCCAGCAGTTACTCGACGCGGTCGAGGGATACGCAGTATTTT.

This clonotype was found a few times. Here the CDR3 DNA reads TGTGCCAGTAGTCATCAGGGACAAGACTACGAGCAGTACTTC. Its translation is CASSHQGQDYEQYF. This chain uses TRBV7-9 with TRBJ2-7; D perhaps matches TRBD1 (6 bases). Trimming left V 9 bases short and J 3 bases short, with 18 bases between. In germline, CDR1 is SEHNR, CDR2 FQNEAQ (reference sequence). The CDR3 spans 14 residues.

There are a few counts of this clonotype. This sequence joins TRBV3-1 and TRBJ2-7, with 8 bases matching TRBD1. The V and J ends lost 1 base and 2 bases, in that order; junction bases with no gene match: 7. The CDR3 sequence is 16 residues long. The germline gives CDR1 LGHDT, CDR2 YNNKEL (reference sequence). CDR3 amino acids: CASSQVVAGGPYEQYF. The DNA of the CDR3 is TGTGCCAGCAGCCAAGTGGTGGCAGGGGGCCCCTACGAGCAGTACTTC.

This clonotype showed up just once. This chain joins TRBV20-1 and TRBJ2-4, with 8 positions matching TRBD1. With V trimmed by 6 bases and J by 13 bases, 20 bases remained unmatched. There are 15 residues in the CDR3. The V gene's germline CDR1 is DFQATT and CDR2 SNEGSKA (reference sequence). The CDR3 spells CSANGEDRDLLEQYF. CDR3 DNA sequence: TGCAGTGCAAACGGCGAGGACAGGGACCTCCTGGAGCAGTACTTC.

CDR3 nucleotides: TGTGCCAGTATGCCCGGCGGGACGAGGGGCAATGAGCAGTTCTTC. It is translated as CASMPGGTRGNEQFF. The rearrangement joins TRBV19 to TRBJ2-1, with D tentatively TRBD2 (6 bases). The CDR3 totals 15 residues. Germline CDR1 and CDR2: LNHDA and SQIVND (reference sequence). The V gene lost 7 bases and the J gene lost 6 bases, with 19 bases spanning the gap.

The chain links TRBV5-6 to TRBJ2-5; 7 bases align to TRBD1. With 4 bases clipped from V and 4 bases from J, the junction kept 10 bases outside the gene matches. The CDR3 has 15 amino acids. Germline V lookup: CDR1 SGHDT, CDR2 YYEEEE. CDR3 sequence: CASSRKTGVIETQYF. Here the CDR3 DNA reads TGTGCCAGCAGCCGGAAAACAGGGGTGATAGAGACCCAGTACTTC.

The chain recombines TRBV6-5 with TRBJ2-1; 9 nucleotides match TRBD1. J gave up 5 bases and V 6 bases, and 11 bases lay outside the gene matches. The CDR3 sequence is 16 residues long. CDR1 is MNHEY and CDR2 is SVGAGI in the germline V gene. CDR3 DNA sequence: TGTGCCAGCAGCCGGACAGGGGCTCTTTTGGACAATGAGCAGTTCTTC. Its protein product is CASSRTGALLDNEQFF.

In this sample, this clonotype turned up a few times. The CDR3 protein is CATSRGEGAIYEQYF. CDR3 sequence (DNA): TGTGCCACCAGCAGAGGGGAGGGGGCTATTTACGAGCAGTACTTC. The chain employs TRBV15 and TRBJ2-7; D possibly uses TRBD1 or TRBD2 (7 bases each). Germline V CDR1 and CDR2: LNHNV, YYDKDF (reference sequence). The CDR3 has 15 amino acids. The V gene lost 1 base and the J gene lost 4 bases, with 14 bases spanning the gap.

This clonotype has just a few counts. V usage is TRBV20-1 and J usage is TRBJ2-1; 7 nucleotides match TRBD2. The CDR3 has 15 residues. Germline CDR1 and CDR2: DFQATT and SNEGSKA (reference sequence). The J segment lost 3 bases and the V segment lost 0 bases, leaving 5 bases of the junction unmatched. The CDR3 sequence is CSARDAGVNYNEQFF. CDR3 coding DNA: TGCAGTGCTAGAGATGCGGGAGTCAACTACAATGAGCAGTTCTTC.

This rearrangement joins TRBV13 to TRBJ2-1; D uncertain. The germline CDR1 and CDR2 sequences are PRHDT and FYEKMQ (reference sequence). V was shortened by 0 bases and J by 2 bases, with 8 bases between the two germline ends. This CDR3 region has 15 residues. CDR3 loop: CASSLGLGPYNEQFF. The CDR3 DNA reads TGTGCCAGCAGCTTAGGCTTGGGCCCCTACAATGAGCAGTTCTTC.

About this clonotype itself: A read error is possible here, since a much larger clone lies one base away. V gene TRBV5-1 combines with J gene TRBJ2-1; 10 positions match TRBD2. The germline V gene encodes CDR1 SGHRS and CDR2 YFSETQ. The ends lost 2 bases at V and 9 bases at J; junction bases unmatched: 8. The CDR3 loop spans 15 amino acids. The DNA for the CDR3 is TGCGCCAGCAGCTTCCTAGCGGGGGTCAGGGGTGAGCAGTTCTTC. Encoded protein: CASSFLAGVRGEQFF.

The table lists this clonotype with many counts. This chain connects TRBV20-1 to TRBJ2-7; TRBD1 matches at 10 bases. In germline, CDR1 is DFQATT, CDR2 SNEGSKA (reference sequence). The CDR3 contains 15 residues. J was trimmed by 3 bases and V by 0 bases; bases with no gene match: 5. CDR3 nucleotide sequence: TGCAGTGCTAGAGATCCGGGACAGGGGATCTACGAGCAGTACTTC. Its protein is CSARDPGQGIYEQYF.

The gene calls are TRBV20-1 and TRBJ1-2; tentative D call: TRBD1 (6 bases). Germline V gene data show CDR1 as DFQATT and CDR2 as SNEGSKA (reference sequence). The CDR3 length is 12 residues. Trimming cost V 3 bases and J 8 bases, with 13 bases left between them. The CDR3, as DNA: TGCAGTGCTAGTAGGGGGATACAGGGCTACACCTTC. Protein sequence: CSASRGIQGYTF.

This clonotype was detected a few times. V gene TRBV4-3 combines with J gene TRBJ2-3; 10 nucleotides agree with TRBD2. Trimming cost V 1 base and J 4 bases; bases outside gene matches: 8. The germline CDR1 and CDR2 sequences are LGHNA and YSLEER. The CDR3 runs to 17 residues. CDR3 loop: CASSQGLAGAVADTQYF. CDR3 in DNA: TGCGCCAGCAGCCAAGGTCTAGCGGGAGCCGTAGCAGATACGCAGTATTTT.